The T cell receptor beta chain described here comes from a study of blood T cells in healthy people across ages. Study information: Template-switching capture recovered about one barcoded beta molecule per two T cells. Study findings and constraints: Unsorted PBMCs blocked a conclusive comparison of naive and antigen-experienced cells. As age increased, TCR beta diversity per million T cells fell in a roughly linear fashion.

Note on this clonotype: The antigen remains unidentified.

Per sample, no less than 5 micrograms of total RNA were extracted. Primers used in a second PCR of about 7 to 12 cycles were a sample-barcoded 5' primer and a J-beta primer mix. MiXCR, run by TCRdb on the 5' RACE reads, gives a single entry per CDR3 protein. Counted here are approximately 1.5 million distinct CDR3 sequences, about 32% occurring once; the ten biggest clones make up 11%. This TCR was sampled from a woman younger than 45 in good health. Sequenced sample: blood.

The CDR3 loop reads CAWSFLGRGGRNQPQHF. DNA of the CDR3: TGTGCCTGGAGTTTTCTGGGACGGGGCGGGCGCAATCAGCCCCAGCATTTT. The V call is TRBV30, the J call TRBJ1-5; weak D call: TRBD1 (5 bases). V lost 2 bases to trimming and J lost 2 bases, with 19 bases between them. This CDR3 has 17 residues. Germline V lookup: CDR1 GTSNPN, CDR2 SVGIG (reference sequence).